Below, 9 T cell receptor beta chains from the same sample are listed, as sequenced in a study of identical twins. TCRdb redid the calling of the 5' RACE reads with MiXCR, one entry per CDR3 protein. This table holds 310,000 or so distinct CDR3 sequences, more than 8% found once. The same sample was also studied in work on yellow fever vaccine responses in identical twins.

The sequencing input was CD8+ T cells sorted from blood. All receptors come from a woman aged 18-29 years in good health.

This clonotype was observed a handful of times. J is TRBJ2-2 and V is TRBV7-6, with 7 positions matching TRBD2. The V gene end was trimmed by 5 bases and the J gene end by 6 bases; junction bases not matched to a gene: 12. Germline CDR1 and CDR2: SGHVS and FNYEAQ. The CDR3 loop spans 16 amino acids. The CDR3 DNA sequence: TGTGCCAGCAGCCGGAGCAGGGAGGGGACGGCCGGGGAGCTGTTTTTT. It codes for CASSRSREGTAGELFF.

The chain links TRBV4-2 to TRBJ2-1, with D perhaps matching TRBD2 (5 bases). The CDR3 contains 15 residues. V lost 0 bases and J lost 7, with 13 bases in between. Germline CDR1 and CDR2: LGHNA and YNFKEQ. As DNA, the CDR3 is TGTGCCAGCAGCCAAGATTCGGGGAGAGGGAATGAGCAGTTCTTC. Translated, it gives CASSQDSGRGNEQFF.

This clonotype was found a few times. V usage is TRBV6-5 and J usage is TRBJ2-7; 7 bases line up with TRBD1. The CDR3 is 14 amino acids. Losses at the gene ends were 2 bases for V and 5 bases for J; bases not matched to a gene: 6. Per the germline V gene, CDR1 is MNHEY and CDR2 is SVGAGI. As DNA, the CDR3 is TGTGCCAGCAGTTACACAGGGGTAAGGAACGAGCAGTACTTC. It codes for CASSYTGVRNEQYF.

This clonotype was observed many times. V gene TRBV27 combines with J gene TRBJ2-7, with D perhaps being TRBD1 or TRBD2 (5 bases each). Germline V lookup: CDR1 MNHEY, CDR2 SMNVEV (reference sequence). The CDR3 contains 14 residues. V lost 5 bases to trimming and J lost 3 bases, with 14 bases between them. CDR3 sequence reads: CASSNRDVFYEQYF. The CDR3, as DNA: TGTGCCAGCAGTAACCGGGACGTCTTCTACGAGCAGTACTTC.

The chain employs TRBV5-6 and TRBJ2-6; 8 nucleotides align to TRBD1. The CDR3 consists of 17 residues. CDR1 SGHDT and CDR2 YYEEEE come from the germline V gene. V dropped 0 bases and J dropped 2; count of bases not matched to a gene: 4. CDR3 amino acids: CASSLETGDPGANVLTF. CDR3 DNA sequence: TGTGCCAGCAGCTTGGAGACAGGGGACCCTGGGGCCAACGTCCTGACTTTC. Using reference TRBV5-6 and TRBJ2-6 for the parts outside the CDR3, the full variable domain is DAGVTQSPTHLIKTRGQQVTLRCSPKSGHDTVSWYQQALGQGPQFIFQYYEEEERQRGNFPDRFSGHQFPNYSSELNVNALLLGDSALYLCASSLETGDPGANVLTFGAGSRLTVL.

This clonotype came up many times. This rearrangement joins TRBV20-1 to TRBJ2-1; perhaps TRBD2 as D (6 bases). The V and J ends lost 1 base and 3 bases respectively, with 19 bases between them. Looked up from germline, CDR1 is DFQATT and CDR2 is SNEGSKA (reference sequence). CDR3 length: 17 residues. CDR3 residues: CSARVIGGPIIYNEQFF. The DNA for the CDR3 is TGCAGTGCTAGAGTGATAGGAGGGCCTATCATCTACAATGAGCAGTTCTTC.

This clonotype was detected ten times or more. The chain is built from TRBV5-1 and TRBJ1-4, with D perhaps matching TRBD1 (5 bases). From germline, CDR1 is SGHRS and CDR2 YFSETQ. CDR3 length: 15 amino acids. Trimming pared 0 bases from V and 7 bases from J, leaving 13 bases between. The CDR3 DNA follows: TGCGCCAGCAGCTTGGTAGGGGATGAAGGTGAAAAACTGTTTTTT. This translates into CASSLVGDEGEKLFF.

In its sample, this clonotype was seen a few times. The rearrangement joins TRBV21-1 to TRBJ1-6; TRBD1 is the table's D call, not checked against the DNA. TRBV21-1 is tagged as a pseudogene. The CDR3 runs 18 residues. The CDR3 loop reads CASSKGHGGRGSHSPLHF. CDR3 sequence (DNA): TGTGCCAGCAGCAAAGGTCATGGGGGCAGGGGCTCACATTCACCCCTCCACTTT.

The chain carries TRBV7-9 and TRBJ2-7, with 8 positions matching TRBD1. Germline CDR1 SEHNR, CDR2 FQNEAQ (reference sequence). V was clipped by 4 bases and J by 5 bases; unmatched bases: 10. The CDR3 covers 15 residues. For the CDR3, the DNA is TGTGCCAGCAGCTGGGGACAGGCGAAACCCCACGAGCAGTACTTC. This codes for CASSWGQAKPHEQYF.